This TCR beta chain was sequenced during a study of cytomegalovirus exposure and HLA in healthy donors. Study-wide results and limits: Likely technical artifact: a cluster of highly shared sequence variants. The HLA-A and HLA-B alleles of most subjects were reportedly predicted accurately from TCR beta sequences. An analysis was carried out at a later point. It showed that HLA-associated TCR beta chains were more clonally expanded than equally common non-associated chains.

Notes on this clone: Its antigen is as yet unknown.

Primers: 60 Vbeta forward and 13 Jbeta reverse. As processed by the authors: Later, 80 million or so unique TCR beta chains were counted in an analysis, and about 10 million of them were shared. The data were produced by immunoSEQ multiplex PCR, yet TCRdb's version contains in-frame clones alone and is incomplete. V and J calls plus clone size are reproduced from that table; the DNA served to infer D and trimming. Here the sample spans under 200,000 clones, roughly 78% being singletons. From germline, CDR1 is MGHRA and CDR2 YSYEKL. V dropped 1 base and J dropped 9 bases, with 14 bases sitting between them. This CDR3 has 14 amino acids.

Sequenced sample: PBMCs. This TCR came from a woman in her forties in good health and CMV-seronegative. This chain connects TRBV4-1 to TRBJ2-3, with D uncertain. CDR3 protein: CASSQAGPLGTQYF. CDR3 coding DNA: TGCGCCAGCAGCCAAGCCGGCCCTCTCGGGACGCAGTATTTT.